What follows are 21 T cell receptor beta chains derived from one specimen sequenced in a study of lymphopenia after photon versus proton radiotherapy (dated by TCRdb to the late 2010s). Receptor libraries were prepared by the immunoSEQ multiplex PCR assay. This immuneACCESS table, as held by TCRdb, lists in-frame sequences with V and J called but not all clones. Of the missing ones, under half trace to an unresolved V gene in checked studies; the others have no known cause. The sample includes approximately 22,000 clones, with roughly 80% observed a single time. Less than 25% of the sample comes from the top ten. The sample here was peripheral blood, taken from a patient treated with proton-based radiotherapy. These receptors all stem from a woman aged 65 to 85 with pancreatic cancer.

The rearrangement joins TRBV30 to TRBJ1-2, with 8 bases matching TRBD1. This CDR3 comprises 12 residues. The junction had 3 bases not matched to a gene; V was cut back by 2 bases and J by 7 bases. Germline lookup yields CDR1 GTSNPN and CDR2 SVGIG (reference sequence). As DNA, the CDR3 is TGTGCCTGGAGTAGACAGGGGTCTGGCTACACCTTC. Its translation: CAWSRQGSGYTF.

This chain uses TRBV28 with TRBJ1-3, with 7 bases lining up with TRBD1. The CDR3 is 15 residues long. CDR1 is MDHEN and CDR2 is SYDVKM in the germline V gene. J was trimmed by 4 bases and V by 3 bases; bases with no gene match: 6. The CDR3 loop reads CASSFAGGSGNTIYF. CDR3 bases: TGTGCCAGCAGTTTCGCAGGGGGTTCAGGAAACACCATATATTTT.

The chain's CDR3 is CASSKTSGSINEQFF. The CDR3 DNA is TGTGCCAGCAGTAAAACTAGCGGGAGTATCAATGAGCAGTTCTTC. The chain recombines TRBV28 with TRBJ2-1; 11 positions match TRBD2. The CDR3 extends over 15 amino acids. CDR1 is MDHEN and CDR2 is SYDVKM in the germline V gene. The junction had 6 bases not matched to a gene; V was cut back by 5 bases and J by 6 bases. Full variable domain (missing parts from reference TRBV28 and TRBJ2-1): DVKVTQSSRYLVKRTGEKVFLECVQDMDHENMFWYRQDPGLGLRLIYFSYDVKMKEKGDIPEGYSVSREKKERFSLILESASTNQTSMYLCASSKTSGSINEQFFGPGTRLTVL.

V and J are TRBV5-4 and TRBJ1-2, with TRBD1 matching over 8 bases. V shed 4 bases and J 8 bases; nucleotides not matched to a gene: 10. This CDR3 has 14 residues. Germline CDR1 SGHNT, CDR2 YYREEE (reference sequence). The CDR3 DNA is TGTGCCAGCAGCATGGACAGGGTAACGCGAGGCTACACCTTC. This translates into CASSMDRVTRGYTF.

CDR3 sequence: CASSLGTRLVSDTQYF. The CDR3 DNA is TGCGCCAGCAGCTTGGGAACCCGACTAGTTTCAGATACGCAGTATTTT. The rearrangement joins TRBV5-1 to TRBJ2-3; TRBD2 might be the D (6 bases). The CDR3 sequence is 16 residues long. CDR1 and CDR2 from the germline V gene are SGHRS and YFSETQ. V lost 0 bases and J lost 4, with 15 bases in between.

This clone was detected a few times. The chain recombines TRBV9 with TRBJ2-2; 12 nucleotides line up with TRBD2. Germline CDR1 reads SGDLS; CDR2 reads YYNGEE. V trimming: 0 bases; J trimming: 13 bases; junction bases outside the gene matches: 7. The CDR3 is 15 amino acids. In DNA form, the CDR3 reads TGTGCCAGCAGCGTAGTTGCTAGCGGGAGGGACGGGCTGTTTTTT. Protein sequence: CASSVVASGRDGLFF.

V and J are TRBV5-4 and TRBJ1-2; TRBD1 is a possible D gene (5 bases). Between the trimmed V and J ends, which lost 4 bases and 6 bases, there was a span of 13 bases. CDR1 is SGHNT and CDR2 is YYREEE in the germline V gene (reference sequence). The CDR3 length is 13 residues. In DNA, the CDR3 is TGTGCCAGCAGCCAGCCAGGGAGGAATGGCTACACCTTC. Its translation: CASSQPGRNGYTF.

The rearrangement joins TRBV21-1 to TRBJ2-1; the D call TRBD2 from the table was never checked on the DNA. TRBV21-1 is deemed a pseudogene. CDR3 size: 18 residues. The CDR3 sequence: CASSNNFRLAGSYNEQFF. The CDR3 bases are TGTGCCAGCAGCAATAACTTTCGGCTAGCGGGCTCCTACAATGAGCAGTTCTTC.

V is TRBV7-9 and J is TRBJ2-5; a weak D match, TRBD1 (5 bases). Germline loops: CDR1 SEHNR, CDR2 FQNEAQ (reference sequence). Trimming left V 0 bases short and J 5 bases short, with 10 bases between. This CDR3 has 14 amino acids. CDR3 residues: CASSLAGALETQYF. The CDR3 region has the DNA TGTGCCAGCAGCTTAGCAGGGGCCTTGGAGACCCAGTACTTC.

The chain joins TRBV18 to TRBJ1-2; perhaps TRBD1 as D (5 bases). The CDR3 has 14 amino acids. Trimming cost V 0 bases and J 3 bases, with 8 bases left between them. Germline CDR1 is KGHSH and CDR2 is LQKENI. In DNA, the CDR3 is TGTGCCAGCTCACCACCCGGCAGGGACTATGGCTACACCTTC. Its translation is CASSPPGRDYGYTF.

This clone has a handful of counts. The genes are TRBV27 and TRBJ2-7, with TRBD2 matching over 12 bases. From germline, CDR1 is MNHEY and CDR2 SMNVEV (reference sequence). The CDR3 totals 16 residues. V lost 5 bases and J lost 1; bases outside the gene matches: 6. The CDR3 loop is CASSAAGTSGSYEQYF. For the CDR3, the DNA is TGTGCCAGCAGTGCTGCCGGGACTAGCGGGTCCTACGAGCAGTACTTC.

The chain is built from TRBV19 and TRBJ1-5; D possibly corresponds to TRBD1 (5 bases). With 4 bases removed from V and 0 bases from J, the gap between germline ends came to 10 bases. Germline CDR1 reads LNHDA; CDR2 reads SQIVND (reference sequence). The CDR3 has 15 residues. The CDR3 reads CASSNRQTSNQPQHF. In DNA, the CDR3 is TGTGCCAGTAGTAACAGACAGACTAGCAATCAGCCCCAGCATTTT.

This rearrangement joins TRBV27 to TRBJ2-2; tentatively, D is TRBD2 (5 bases). CDR1 is MNHEY and CDR2 is SMNVEV in the germline V gene (reference sequence). Trimming left V 6 bases short and J 4 bases short, with 12 bases between. This CDR3 comprises 14 residues. The CDR3 loop reads CASRGARFTGELFF. CDR3 DNA sequence: TGTGCCAGCAGGGGAGCACGTTTCACCGGGGAGCTGTTTTTT.

The rearrangement uses TRBV7-9 and TRBJ2-1; D unresolved. Germline-derived CDR1 and CDR2 are SEHNR and FQNEAQ (reference sequence). The CDR3 runs to 12 residues. Trimming took off 4 bases at V and 5 bases at J, with 6 bases between the two ends. The CDR3 DNA reads TGTGCCAGCAGCTCCGTTAACAATGAGCAGTTCTTC. Translating it yields CASSSVNNEQFF.

The chain joins TRBV29-1 to TRBJ2-5; 11 nucleotides line up with TRBD1. Trimming cost V 7 bases and J 4 bases; bases outside gene matches: 2. The CDR3 spans 12 residues. Germline V CDR1 and CDR2: SQVTM, ANQGSEA. CDR3 sequence: CSGGTGGETQYF. In nucleotides, the CDR3 is TGCAGCGGAGGGACAGGGGGAGAGACCCAGTACTTC. Variable domain in full (rest from reference TRBV29-1 and TRBJ2-5): SAVISQKPSRDICQRGTSLTIQCQVDSQVTMMFWYRQQPGQSLTLIATANQGSEATYESGFVIDKFPISRPNLTFSTLTVSNMSPEDSSIYLCSGGTGGETQYFGPGTRLLVL.

The V call is TRBV6-5, the J call TRBJ2-1; maybe TRBD1 (6 bases). The germline V gene encodes CDR1 MNHEY and CDR2 SVGAGI. The CDR3 loop spans 15 amino acids. V lost 8 bases, J lost 7 bases, and 21 bases lay in between. The chain's CDR3 is CASANTQGSWNEQFF. Here the CDR3 DNA reads TGTGCCAGCGCAAACACCCAGGGGAGCTGGAATGAGCAGTTCTTC.

This clone was counted a single time. The chain links TRBV28 to TRBJ2-2; D possibly uses TRBD1 or TRBD2 (5 bases each). The germline gives CDR1 MDHEN, CDR2 SYDVKM. This CDR3 region has 13 residues. Trimming left V 1 base short and J 6 bases short, with 6 bases between. The CDR3 DNA is TGTGCCAGCAGTTTATTGGGGGCCGGGGAGCTGTTTTTT. Protein sequence: CASSLLGAGELFF.

The chain couples TRBV7-9 to TRBJ2-7; a possible D gene is TRBD1 (5 bases). Trimming shortened V by 3 bases and J by 3 bases, and 12 bases separated the two germline ends. Germline V CDR1 and CDR2: SEHNR, FQNEAQ (reference sequence). The CDR3 runs to 14 residues. The CDR3 region has the DNA TGTGCCAGCAGCTTTGGGGCAGAGTACTACGAGCAGTACTTC. Translating gives CASSFGAEYYEQYF.

The V call is TRBV4-3, the J call TRBJ2-7; 10 nucleotides agree with TRBD2. Per germline, CDR1 LGHNA and CDR2 YSLEER. The CDR3 consists of 16 residues. The V gene end was trimmed by 0 bases and the J gene end by 3 bases; junction bases not matched to a gene: 5. The CDR3 here is CASSQDRLAGVYEQYF. The CDR3 bases are TGCGCCAGCAGCCAAGATCGTCTAGCGGGAGTCTACGAGCAGTACTTC.

This rearrangement joins TRBV5-1 to TRBJ1-2; TRBD1 might be the D (5 bases). Between the trimmed V and J ends, which lost 2 bases and 5 bases, there was a span of 10 bases. The germline CDR1 and CDR2 sequences are SGHRS and YFSETQ. The length of the CDR3 is 13 residues. The CDR3 loop reads CASSFSGEYGYTF. CDR3 DNA sequence: TGCGCCAGCAGCTTCTCGGGGGAATATGGCTACACCTTC.

The genes are TRBV15 and TRBJ2-7, with 7 bases lining up with TRBD1. After removal of 3 bases from V and 3 bases from J, the junction contained 2 bases not matched to a gene. The germline V gene encodes CDR1 LNHNV and CDR2 YYDKDF (reference sequence). The CDR3 length is 13 residues. Here the CDR3 reads CATSRDRNYEQYF. The CDR3 nucleotides read TGTGCCACCAGCAGGGACAGGAACTACGAGCAGTACTTC.